Sequencing of this T cell receptor beta chain was carried out in a study of PD-1 blockade in mismatch repair-deficient tumors. Findings and limits, study-wide: Tumor-resident clones, often absent from pretreatment blood, expanded after pembrolizumab and then contracted.

As concerns this clone: Its antigen is unidentified.

This CDR3 has 15 residues. V trimming: 1 base; J trimming: 8 bases; junction bases outside the gene matches: 8. Germline CDR1 reads MNHNS; CDR2 reads SASEGT. Sequencing used immunoSEQ multiplex PCR; TCRdb keeps in-frame clones, though not all of them. The sample holds 40,000 to 60,000 clones; around 77% are singletons and the top ten take 2.5% to 4%. Sequenced material: PBMCs, taken before pembrolizumab treatment. The TCR comes from an adult with mismatch repair-deficient cancer. This chain joins TRBV6-1 and TRBJ2-3; 8 bases match TRBD2. The CDR3 sequence: CASSEVSSGRGTQYF. DNA of the CDR3: TGTGCCAGCAGTGAAGTTTCCAGCGGGAGAGGTACGCAGTATTTT.